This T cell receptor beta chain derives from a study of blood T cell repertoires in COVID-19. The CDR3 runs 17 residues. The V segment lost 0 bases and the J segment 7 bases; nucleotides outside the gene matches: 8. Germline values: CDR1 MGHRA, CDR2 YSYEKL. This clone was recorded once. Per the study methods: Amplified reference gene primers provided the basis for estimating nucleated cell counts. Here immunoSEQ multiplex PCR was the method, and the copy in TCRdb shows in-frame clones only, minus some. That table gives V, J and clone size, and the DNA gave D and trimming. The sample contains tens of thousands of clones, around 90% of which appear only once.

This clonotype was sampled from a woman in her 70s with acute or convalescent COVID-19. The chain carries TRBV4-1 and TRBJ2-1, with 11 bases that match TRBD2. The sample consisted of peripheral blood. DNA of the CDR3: TGCGCCAGCAGCCAAGAATGGGATAGCGGGGGGGCTAATGAGCAGTTCTTC. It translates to CASSQEWDSGGANEQFF.